This TCR beta chain was captured in a study of PD-1 blockade in classical Hodgkin lymphoma. The study's findings and limits: There remain no defined causes for the repertoire differences, which possibly reflect disease activity or prior therapy.

Here immunoSEQ multiplex PCR was the method, and the copy in TCRdb shows in-frame clones only, minus some. The sample includes 45,000 to 60,000 clones, roughly 80% seen only once; the top ten take under 20%. As to this clone: Its cognate antigen is unknown.

All trial patients relapsed after autologous stem cell transplantation. Sequences were derived from peripheral blood mononuclear cells (PBMCs), sampled at baseline. The TCR comes from a human donor with classical Hodgkin lymphoma.

The CDR3 here is CASSPIAGGKGEQFF. The CDR3 nucleotides are TGTGCCAGCAGTCCGATAGCGGGAGGCAAGGGTGAGCAGTTCTTC. This sequence joins TRBV27 and TRBJ2-1; 10 bases agree with TRBD2. The CDR3 is made up of 15 amino acids. Germline lookup yields CDR1 MNHEY and CDR2 SMNVEV (reference sequence). Unmatched junction bases numbered 10, after V lost 5 bases and J lost 9 bases.